These 27 T cell receptor beta chains were all obtained from the same sample, sequenced in a study of regulatory T cells in long-lasting Graves disease. Assembly of TCR beta libraries relied on iRepertoire HTBI primers together with Arm-PCR of CDR3 regions. TCRdb used MiXCR to reprocess the multiplex PCR reads, holding one entry per CDR3 protein. This table holds 350,000 to 500,000 distinct CDR3 sequences, around 17% found once. Documented time point: newly diagnosed GD, antithyroid drugs for less than 3 months. The TCR library used RNA extracted from PBMCs. The same data also went into a second study, on T cells in Graves' hyperthyroidism and ophthalmopathy.

This specimen consisted of peripheral blood mononuclear cells (PBMCs), obtained at new diagnosis, from a patient treated with antithyroid drugs. The receptor source for this set is a woman in her thirties with Graves disease.

This clonotype has a count of ten or more. The rearrangement joins TRBV18 to TRBJ1-5, with a possible D match to TRBD1 (6 bases). Germline V gene lookup returns CDR1 KGHSH and CDR2 LQKENI. Trimming removed 2 bases at V and 3 bases at J, with 11 bases between. This CDR3 is built from 15 residues. The CDR3 nucleotides read TGTGCCAGCTCACCAATACAGGGACCCAATCAGCCCCAGCATTTT. This sequence encodes CASSPIQGPNQPQHF.

The chain couples TRBV7-9 to TRBJ2-3; D might be TRBD1 or TRBD2, each matching 5 bases. V was clipped by 5 bases and J by 3 bases, with 12 bases between them. The CDR3 sequence is 14 residues long. From germline, CDR1 is SEHNR and CDR2 FQNEAQ (reference sequence). CDR3 sequence reads: CASSPGTWTDTQYF. CDR3 bases: TGTGCCAGCAGCCCGGGGACGTGGACAGATACGCAGTATTTT.

V gene TRBV6-1 combines with J gene TRBJ2-5; D is possibly TRBD1 (6 bases). Deletions cut 10 bases from V and 1 base from J, with 16 bases between. This CDR3 is built from 14 residues. Germline CDR1 and CDR2: MNHNS and SASEGT. This chain's CDR3 is CANARDTLQETQYF. The CDR3 bases are TGTGCCAACGCCCGGGACACACTCCAAGAGACCCAGTACTTC.

In this sample, this clonotype turned up a few times. The chain has TRBV28 and TRBJ2-7; a weak D match, TRBD1 (5 bases). Trimming pared 6 bases from V and 0 bases from J, leaving 12 bases between. The length of the CDR3 is 14 residues. The germline gives CDR1 MDHEN, CDR2 SYDVKM. The CDR3 here is CASSRQRSSYEQYF. CDR3 nucleotides: TGTGCCAGCAGCCGACAGAGGAGCTCCTACGAGCAGTACTTC. The whole variable domain, filled in from reference TRBV28 and TRBJ2-7, reads DVKVTQSSRYLVKRTGEKVFLECVQDMDHENMFWYRQDPGLGLRLIYFSYDVKMKEKGDIPEGYSVSREKKERFSLILESASTNQTSMYLCASSRQRSSYEQYFGPGTRLTVT.

This clonotype was recorded a few times. The V call is TRBV20-1, the J call TRBJ1-3; D gene unclear. CDR1 is DFQATT, CDR2 SNEGSKA, per germline (reference sequence). Trimming pared 5 bases from V and 8 bases from J, leaving 25 bases between. CDR3 size: 16 residues. The CDR3 region is CSASTPGPKSSDTIYF. CDR3 sequence (DNA): TGCAGTGCTTCGACTCCGGGCCCAAAAAGCTCGGACACCATATATTTT.

This rearrangement joins TRBV19 to TRBJ1-1; D is uncertain. Germline V gene sequence: CDR1 LNHDA, CDR2 SQIVND (reference sequence). CDR3 length: 12 residues. V was pared by 5 bases and J by 3 bases, with 7 bases between. CDR3 in amino acids: CASSSDHTEAFF. DNA of the CDR3: TGTGCCAGTAGTTCGGACCACACTGAAGCTTTCTTT.

The chain employs TRBV5-4 and TRBJ2-5; a possible D gene is TRBD2 (5 bases). Germline loops: CDR1 SGHNT, CDR2 YYREEE (reference sequence). There are 17 residues in the CDR3. V was clipped by 2 bases and J by 0 bases, with 17 bases between them. The CDR3 region is CASSLYPSYGYQETQYF. DNA of the CDR3: TGTGCCAGCAGCTTATACCCTAGCTATGGGTACCAAGAGACCCAGTACTTC.

The chain recombines TRBV2 with TRBJ2-2, with no clear D. Per the germline V gene, CDR1 is SNHLY and CDR2 is FYNNEI. The CDR3 totals 16 residues. Trimming pared 6 bases from V and 0 bases from J, leaving 14 bases between. The CDR3 region has the DNA TGTGCCAGCAGCGTAGGTGGCCTAGCGAACACCGGGGAGCTGTTTTTT. This encodes CASSVGGLANTGELFF.

This clonotype was picked up a small number of times. Being one base from a much bigger clone, this may be a read error. The rearrangement links TRBV3-1 to TRBJ1-6; unclear D gene. Trimming removed 1 base from V and 8 bases from J, with 6 bases in between. The germline V gene has CDR1 LGHDT and CDR2 YNNKEL (reference sequence). The length of the CDR3 is 13 residues. The CDR3 region has the DNA TGTGCCAGCAGCCAAGGGCAGGATTCACCCCTCCACTTT. It codes for CASSQGQDSPLHF.

V and J are TRBV5-6 and TRBJ1-1; D gene ambiguous. The germline V gene has CDR1 SGHDT and CDR2 YYEEEE. Trimming left V 2 bases short and J 11 bases short, with 10 bases between. The CDR3 spans 11 residues. The CDR3 DNA reads TGTGCCAGCAGCTTTGGAGAGGGCGCTTTCTTT. It codes for CASSFGEGAFF. Full variable domain (outside the CDR3, taken from reference TRBV5-6 and TRBJ1-1): DAGVTQSPTHLIKTRGQQVTLRCSPKSGHDTVSWYQQALGQGPQFIFQYYEEEERQRGNFPDRFSGHQFPNYSSELNVNALLLGDSALYLCASSFGEGAFFGQGTRLTVV.

In this sample, this clonotype turned up many times. The V call is TRBV3-1, the J call TRBJ2-1; either TRBD1 or TRBD2 may supply D (5 bases each). This CDR3 contains 16 residues. Germline values: CDR1 LGHDT, CDR2 YNNKEL (reference sequence). The ends were cut back, 2 bases at V and 2 bases at J, with 13 bases in the middle. The CDR3 DNA follows: TGTGCCAGCAGCCAACCCCTGGGACCCGCCTACAATGAGCAGTTCTTC. Protein: CASSQPLGPAYNEQFF.

This clonotype occurred many times. The chain links TRBV30 to TRBJ1-4; 11 bases align to TRBD1. J gave up 0 bases and V 5 bases, and 5 bases lay outside the gene matches. Germline V gene lookup returns CDR1 GTSNPN and CDR2 SVGIG (reference sequence). The CDR3 length is 16 residues. CDR3 in amino acids: CAWGTGGPATNEKLFF. The CDR3 coding sequence is TGTGCCTGGGGGACAGGGGGACCCGCAACTAATGAAAAACTGTTTTTT.

This clonotype was seen ten or more times. The chain links TRBV2 to TRBJ2-7; TRBD2 matches 10 bases. The CDR3 runs 10 residues. The junction had 4 bases not matched to a gene; V was cut back by 7 bases and J by 13 bases. Germline V gene data show CDR1 as SNHLY and CDR2 as FYNNEI. CDR3 sequence: CASTGTSDYF. The CDR3 region has the DNA TGTGCCAGCACTGGGACTAGCGATTACTTC.

Ten or more counts support this clonotype. J is TRBJ2-1 and V is TRBV6-2 or TRBV6-3; 9 bases line up with TRBD2. The CDR3 has 17 residues. J gave up 5 bases and V 4 bases, and 12 bases lay outside the gene matches. Germline CDR1 and CDR2: MNHEY and SVGEGT. The CDR3 nucleotides are TGTGCCAGCAGTTTCGGATTAGGGACTAGCATCCACAATGAGCAGTTCTTC. Protein: CASSFGLGTSIHNEQFF.

This clonotype was found a few times. The V and J genes are TRBV18 and TRBJ1-1; TRBD1 aligns across 10 bases. The CDR3 has 18 amino acids. The germline V gene encodes CDR1 KGHSH and CDR2 LQKENI. V shed 4 bases, J shed 3 bases, and the junction held 14 bases outside the gene matches. CDR3 loop: CASSRVPGQGIGDTEAFF. The CDR3 nucleotides read TGTGCCAGCTCACGTGTACCGGGACAGGGGATTGGAGACACTGAAGCTTTCTTT.

This clonotype was seen a handful of times. The gene calls are TRBV28 and TRBJ1-6; 9 nucleotides align to TRBD1. The germline gives CDR1 MDHEN, CDR2 SYDVKM. CDR3 length equals 16 residues. V was clipped by 2 bases and J by 7 bases; unmatched bases: 6. The CDR3 DNA reads TGTGCCAGCAGTTTACCACAGGGGGCGGGAAATTCACCCCTCCACTTT. Protein: CASSLPQGAGNSPLHF.

This clonotype was recorded at least ten times. The rearrangement uses TRBV3-1 and TRBJ1-2; no reliable D call. This CDR3 is built from 13 residues. The germline V and J ends were trimmed by 4 bases and 4 bases, with 10 bases remaining between them. Germline values: CDR1 LGHDT, CDR2 YNNKEL (reference sequence). The CDR3 reads CASSPGRPYGYTF. CDR3 nucleotide sequence: TGTGCCAGCAGCCCAGGACGGCCCTATGGCTACACCTTC.

The table lists this clonotype with a few counts. The genes are TRBV9 and TRBJ2-7, with D possibly matching TRBD1 (5 bases). Germline CDR1 and CDR2: SGDLS and YYNGEE. There are 14 residues in the CDR3. V was clipped by 0 bases and J by 2 bases, with 9 bases between them. The CDR3, as DNA: TGTGCCAGCAGCGTAGTGGCGGACACCTACGAGCAGTACTTC. The encoded protein is CASSVVADTYEQYF. Supplemented by reference TRBV9 and TRBJ2-7, the full variable domain reads DSGVTQTPKHLITATGQRVTLRCSPRSGDLSVYWYQQSLDQGLQFLIQYYNGEERAKGNILERFSAQQFPDLHSELNLSSLELGDSALYFCASSVVADTYEQYFGPGTRLTVT.

This clonotype ranks as medium-sized (0.01 to 0.1%). V gene TRBV6-2 or TRBV6-3 combines with J gene TRBJ2-2; D possibly uses TRBD1 or TRBD2 (6 bases each). V gave up 4 bases and J gave up 5 bases, with 14 bases separating them. CDR1 is MNHEY and CDR2 is SVGEGT in the germline V gene. The CDR3 loop spans 15 amino acids. DNA of the CDR3: TGTGCCAGCAGTTTCGCGGGACACTCGACCGGGGAGCTGTTTTTT. Translating it yields CASSFAGHSTGELFF.

The genes are TRBV20-1 and TRBJ2-1, with 9 bases matching TRBD2. The CDR3 covers 13 residues. V shed 5 bases, J shed 4 bases, and the junction held 3 bases outside the gene matches. Germline CDR1 is DFQATT and CDR2 is SNEGSKA (reference sequence). The CDR3 bases are TGCAGTGCTGTTAGCGGGAGTTACAATGAGCAGTTCTTC. This sequence encodes CSAVSGSYNEQFF.

In this sample, this clonotype turned up a few times. This chain joins TRBV24-1 and TRBJ1-5, with D hard to call. The CDR3 has 12 amino acids. The germline gives CDR1 KGHDR, CDR2 SFDVKD. The V and J ends lost 3 bases and 4 bases respectively, with 3 bases between them. In DNA, the CDR3 is TGTGCCACCAGTGATACTAATCAGCCCCAGCATTTT. Encoded protein: CATSDTNQPQHF.

This clonotype appeared many times. This rearrangement joins TRBV7-8 to TRBJ2-4; possible D gene TRBD1, 6 bases. The V end lost 3 bases, the J end lost 0 bases, and 15 bases lay between the germline ends. The CDR3 is 17 amino acids. CDR1 is SGHVS and CDR2 is FQNEAQ in the germline V gene. CDR3 nucleotides: TGTGCCAGCAGCTTCCGAGGGACAACACTAGCCAAAAACATTCAGTACTTC. This translates into CASSFRGTTLAKNIQYF.

With respect to this clonotype: Only one base separates this from a far larger clonotype, so it likely reflects a read error. The chain has TRBV11-2 and TRBJ2-1, with 9 nucleotides matching TRBD2. Unmatched junction bases numbered 11, after V lost 5 bases and J lost 9 bases. Germline V gene sequence: CDR1 SGHAT, CDR2 FQNNGV. The length of the CDR3 is 15 residues. The CDR3 is CASSPRVGTSPEQFF. DNA for the CDR3: TGTGCCAGCAGCCCCCGAGTTGGGACTAGCCCTGAGCAGTTCTTC.

This sequence joins TRBV12-3 or TRBV12-4 and TRBJ2-1; the D is unclear. The end of the DNA is better explained by TRBJ2-5, so the J call may be wrong. The length of the CDR3 is 14 residues. The CDR3 DNA sequence: TGTGCCAGCAGTCCGGACGCAATTCAAGAGACCCAGTACTTC. Protein product: CASSPDAIQETQYF.

In its sample, this clonotype was seen a few times. This chain links TRBV6-1 with TRBJ1-1, with TRBD1 as a possible D gene (5 bases). The germline gives CDR1 MNHNS, CDR2 SASEGT. V was clipped by 8 bases and J by 8 bases, with 12 bases between them. This CDR3 is built from 11 residues. The CDR3 DNA reads as TGTGCCAGCCGGGGGTTTCCCGAAGCTTTCTTT. Its translation is CASRGFPEAFF.

The V call is TRBV2, the J call TRBJ1-2; no firm D call. From germline, CDR1 is SNHLY and CDR2 FYNNEI. The CDR3 extends over 10 amino acids. V lost 6 bases, J lost 6 bases, and 5 bases lay in between. The CDR3 region has the DNA TGTGCCAGCAGGGGCGATGGCTACACCTTC. The encoded protein is CASRGDGYTF.

This clonotype showed up many times. This chain joins TRBV7-2 and TRBJ1-1, with a weak D call TRBD1 (5 bases). V was trimmed by 7 bases and J by 7 bases, leaving 16 bases between them. The CDR3 runs to 13 residues. Germline CDR1 reads SGHTA; CDR2 reads FQGNSA. In DNA form, the CDR3 reads TGTGCCAGCAAACCGGCCGTGGGGCGTGAAGCTTTCTTT. This translates into CASKPAVGREAFF.